Given below is one T cell receptor (beta chain) in context. Repertoires were generated with immunoSEQ multiplex PCR, while TCRdb's copy carries only in-frame clones and drops some. The table has tens of thousands of clones, around 91% seen once. These data come from a study of T cell changes during pregnancy in multiple sclerosis. From germline, CDR1 is DFQATT and CDR2 SNEGSKA (reference sequence). The CDR3 spans 10 residues. Trimming shortened V by 6 bases and J by 6 bases, and 9 bases separated the two germline ends. The clonotype comes from a female donor in good health, enrolled as a control in a pregnancy study. The specimen comprised peripheral blood, sampled in the third trimester of pregnancy. The chain uses TRBV20-1 and TRBJ2-7; D gene uncertain. CDR3 sequence (DNA): TGCAGTGCCAGGAACTCCGAGCAGTACTTC. This codes for CSARNSEQYF.